Each of the 27 T cell receptor beta chains below was sequenced from the same sample in a study of follicular helper T cells after annual influenza vaccination. As to time point: 2015-2016 season, pre-vaccination. The protocol was immunoSEQ multiplex PCR, while the TCRdb copy is restricted to in-frame clones and leaves out a portion. This repertoire shows about 10,000 clones, over 75% found once; its top ten account for 3.5% to 4.5%. This specimen consisted of CXCR5+ CD38- circulating T follicular helper cells from blood, obtained on the day of influenza vaccination. Described subset: circulating Tfh, non-naive CD4+CXCR5+PD-1+ (ICOS+CD38+ or ICOS-CD38-). All receptors come from an adult who received the influenza vaccine.

The CDR3 DNA reads TGTGCCAGCAGCTTAGGGCAACTCGGGGAGCTGTTTTTT. This codes for CASSLGQLGELFF. The rearrangement links TRBV7-3 to TRBJ2-2; D is ambiguous. Germline values: CDR1 SGHTA, CDR2 FQGTGA. V lost 2 bases and J 7 bases, leaving 8 bases between the germline ends. The CDR3 covers 13 residues.

CDR3 residues: CASSTAGTGMNEQYF. In DNA, the CDR3 is TGTGCCAGTAGTACCGCCGGGACCGGGATGAATGAGCAGTACTTC. This chain joins TRBV19 and TRBJ2-7, with D perhaps being TRBD1 or TRBD2 (5 bases each). Germline V gene data show CDR1 as LNHDA and CDR2 as SQIVND (reference sequence). The CDR3 is 15 residues long. V lost 4 bases and J 7 bases, leaving 20 bases between the germline ends.

J is TRBJ2-1 and V is TRBV7-9; D gene uncertain. This CDR3 is built from 14 residues. Germline assignment: CDR1 SEHNR and CDR2 FQNEAQ (reference sequence). Between the trimmed V and J ends, which lost 1 base and 6 bases, there was a span of 10 bases. CDR3 protein: CASSLVTGFNEQFF. For the CDR3, the DNA is TGTGCCAGCAGCTTAGTAACCGGGTTCAATGAGCAGTTCTTC. Variable domain in full (rest from reference TRBV7-9 and TRBJ2-1): DTGVSQNPRHKITKRGQNVTFRCDPISEHNRLYWYRQTLGQGPEFLTYFQNEAQLEKSRLLSDRFSAERPKGSFSTLEIQRTEQGDSAMYLCASSLVTGFNEQFFGPGTRLTVL.

The V call is TRBV27, the J call TRBJ1-2, with 8 bases that match TRBD1. With V trimmed by 5 bases and J by 4 bases, 9 bases remained unmatched. Germline V gene lookup returns CDR1 MNHEY and CDR2 SMNVEV (reference sequence). The CDR3 runs to 15 residues. CDR3 in DNA: TGTGCCAGCAGTAAACAGGGGGTTAGGGGCTATGGCTACACCTTC. Its protein is CASSKQGVRGYGYTF.

The chain combines TRBV23-1 with TRBJ2-7, with D uncertain. TRBV23-1 belongs to the ORF category, with a function that is uncertain. Trimming removed 0 bases at V and 3 bases at J, with 12 bases between. The CDR3 extends over 15 amino acids. CDR3 DNA sequence: TGCGCCAGCAGTCAATCGAGTGGACCCAACTACGAGCAGTACTTC. Residues: CASSQSSGPNYEQYF.

The rearrangement links TRBV5-1 to TRBJ2-1; possible D gene TRBD2, 5 bases. The CDR3 is 14 amino acids. Germline values: CDR1 SGHRS, CDR2 YFSETQ. With 0 bases removed from V and 8 bases from J, the gap between germline ends came to 12 bases. The CDR3 sequence is CASSLADLGDEQFF. CDR3 DNA sequence: TGCGCCAGCAGCTTGGCCGACTTGGGAGATGAGCAGTTCTTC. The whole variable domain, remainder taken from reference TRBV5-1 and TRBJ2-1, is KAGVTQTPRYLIKTRGQQVTLSCSPISGHRSVSWYQQTPGQGLQFLFEYFSETQRNKGNFPGRFSGRQFSNSRSEMNVSTLELGDSALYLCASSLADLGDEQFFGPGTRLTVL.

This clone was detected only a few times. The genes are TRBV19 and TRBJ1-5; D is ambiguous. The CDR3 length is 13 residues. Germline CDR1 LNHDA, CDR2 SQIVND (reference sequence). The V end lost 4 bases, the J end lost 5 bases, and 9 bases lay between the germline ends. CDR3 sequence reads: CASSSQIDQPQHF. As DNA, the CDR3 is TGTGCCAGTAGTAGCCAGATAGATCAGCCCCAGCATTTT.

This sequence joins TRBV14 and TRBJ1-1; a possible D gene is TRBD1 (6 bases). The CDR3 totals 15 residues. Deletions cut 0 bases from V and 5 bases from J, with 13 bases between. Germline V lookup: CDR1 SGHDN, CDR2 FVKESK. In nucleotides, the CDR3 is TGTGCCAGCAGCCAAGAACCGGGGGCAAGGACTGAAGCTTTCTTT. Translation: CASSQEPGARTEAFF.

The chain joins TRBV28 to TRBJ1-4; possible D gene TRBD1, 6 bases. Germline V CDR1 and CDR2: MDHEN, SYDVKM. CDR3 size: 13 residues. With 9 bases removed from V and 0 bases from J, the gap between germline ends came to 8 bases. CDR3 region: CASQGTTNEKLFF. In DNA, the CDR3 is TGTGCCAGTCAGGGGACAACTAATGAAAAACTGTTTTTT.

The chain uses TRBV5-6 and TRBJ2-2; TRBD1 is a possible D gene (7 bases). The germline CDR1 and CDR2 sequences are SGHDT and YYEEEE. The CDR3 is 15 residues long. Trimming left V 0 bases short and J 5 bases short, with 11 bases between. CDR3 nucleotides: TGTGCCAGCAGCTTGGTGGCAGGGGGGACCGGGGAGCTGTTTTTT. Its translation is CASSLVAGGTGELFF.

The chain carries TRBV5-1 and TRBJ2-2, with 9 bases lining up with TRBD1. CDR1 is SGHRS, CDR2 YFSETQ, per germline. The CDR3 loop spans 16 amino acids. The V and J ends lost 5 bases and 4 bases, in that order; junction bases with no gene match: 9. The CDR3 reads CASRLQGAAGTGELFF. The CDR3 DNA sequence: TGCGCCAGCAGATTACAGGGGGCAGCGGGCACCGGGGAGCTGTTTTTT.

The rearrangement uses TRBV29-1 and TRBJ1-1; TRBD1 is a possible D gene (5 bases). Germline CDR1 and CDR2: SQVTM and ANQGSEA. The V and J ends lost 2 bases and 3 bases respectively, with 10 bases between them. CDR3 length: 13 amino acids. CDR3 nucleotide sequence: TGCAGCGTTGAAATACAAGGGGACACTGAAGCTTTCTTT. Translation: CSVEIQGDTEAFF.

The V gene is TRBV5-6, the J gene TRBJ2-1; D perhaps matches TRBD1 (6 bases). Trimming took off 3 bases at V and 3 bases at J, with 19 bases between the two ends. The CDR3 spans 17 residues. Germline V CDR1 and CDR2: SGHDT, YYEEEE. The CDR3 DNA reads TGTGCCAGCAGCTCTGGGGTGGGGGCGGTCTACTACAATGAGCAGTTCTTC. Its protein product is CASSSGVGAVYYNEQFF.

The chain combines TRBV5-4 with TRBJ2-5; D may be TRBD1 (6 bases). This CDR3 is built from 13 residues. V was shortened by 0 bases and J by 6 bases, with 9 bases between the two germline ends. In germline, CDR1 is SGHNT, CDR2 YYREEE (reference sequence). In DNA form, the CDR3 reads TGTGCCAGCAGCTTGGACAGGGATCAGACCCAGTACTTC. Its protein product is CASSLDRDQTQYF.

The rearrangement links TRBV5-6 to TRBJ1-5; TRBD1 agrees at 8 bases. Germline CDR1 reads SGHDT; CDR2 reads YYEEEE. Unmatched junction bases numbered 5, after V lost 0 bases and J lost 6 bases. CDR3 length: 15 amino acids. In DNA form, the CDR3 reads TGTGCCAGCAGCTTGGGGCAGGGGGCCGCTCAGCCCCAGCATTTT. Protein product: CASSLGQGAAQPQHF.

The rearrangement joins TRBV19 to TRBJ1-5; possibly TRBD1 for D (6 bases). Trimming stripped 5 bases from V and 5 bases from J, with 16 bases between. Looked up from germline, CDR1 is LNHDA and CDR2 is SQIVND (reference sequence). This CDR3 is built from 15 residues. The CDR3 nucleotides read TGTGCCAGTAGTCTTCATCAGGGGACCCATCAGCCCCAGCATTTT. It encodes CASSLHQGTHQPQHF.

The chain recombines TRBV6-1 with TRBJ2-7; tentatively, D is TRBD1 (6 bases). Germline V gene sequence: CDR1 MNHNS, CDR2 SASEGT. Between the trimmed V and J ends, which lost 6 bases and 0 bases, there was a span of 12 bases. The CDR3 totals 14 residues. The CDR3 here is CASSGQLSSYEQYF. CDR3 DNA sequence: TGTGCCAGCAGCGGACAGCTCAGCTCCTACGAGCAGTACTTC.

This clone showed up just once. The CDR3, as DNA: TGTGCCAGCTCTTCGACGGACATGAACACTGAAGCTTTCTTT. Translating it yields CASSSTDMNTEAFF. This rearrangement joins TRBV18 to TRBJ1-1, with a weak D call TRBD1 (5 bases). The germline gives CDR1 KGHSH, CDR2 LQKENI. This CDR3 comprises 14 residues. V shed 6 bases and J shed 0 bases, with 11 bases lying between them.

The chain combines TRBV23-1 with TRBJ2-4; D is unresolved. TRBV23-1 is known as an ORF, though its function is uncertain. This CDR3 has 14 residues. V was cut by 4 bases and J by 0 bases, with 7 bases left in between. For the CDR3, the DNA is TGCGCCAGCAGTCTGGGCATAGCCAAAAACATTCAGTACTTC. Amino acids: CASSLGIAKNIQYF.

The rearrangement links TRBV2 to TRBJ2-7; D gene ambiguous. The germline V gene encodes CDR1 SNHLY and CDR2 FYNNEI. The length of the CDR3 is 13 residues. The V end lost 3 bases, the J end lost 5 bases, and 11 bases lay between the germline ends. For the CDR3, the DNA is TGTGCCAGCAGTGACAGGATTCCAAACGAGCAGTACTTC. This sequence encodes CASSDRIPNEQYF.

The CDR3 is CASSSQPVSGGDRTF. The CDR3 coding sequence is TGTGCCAGCAGCTCCCAACCAGTGTCCGGGGGAGATCGCACCTTC. This chain connects TRBV7-2 to TRBJ1-2, with a weak D call TRBD1 (5 bases). In germline, CDR1 is SGHTA, CDR2 FQGNSA. V lost 4 bases to trimming and J lost 13 bases, with 25 bases between them. This CDR3 contains 15 residues. Filled out from reference TRBV7-2 and TRBJ1-2, the complete variable domain reads GAGVSQSPSNKVTEKGKDVELRCDPISGHTALYWYRQSLGQGLEFLIYFQGNSAPDKSGLPSDRFSAERTGGSVSTLTIQRTQQEDSAVYLCASSSQPVSGGDRTFGSGTRLTVV.

The chain combines TRBV14 with TRBJ1-1; the match to TRBD1 covers 9 bases. V trimming: 5 bases; J trimming: 1 base; junction bases outside the gene matches: 5. Per the germline V gene, CDR1 is SGHDN and CDR2 is FVKESK. This CDR3 region has 15 residues. CDR3 residues: CASSYQQGANTEAFF. CDR3 nucleotide sequence: TGTGCCAGCAGCTACCAACAGGGGGCGAACACTGAAGCTTTCTTT.

V usage is TRBV7-2 and J usage is TRBJ2-3, with TRBD1 matching 7 bases. The CDR3 is made up of 17 amino acids. V was pared by 1 base and J by 0 bases, with 7 bases of the junction left unmatched. Germline V gene lookup returns CDR1 SGHTA and CDR2 FQGNSA. DNA of the CDR3: TGTGCCAGCAGCTTAGGGGACAGCACCTATAGCACAGATACGCAGTATTTT. Its protein product is CASSLGDSTYSTDTQYF.

The DNA of the CDR3 is TGTGCCAGCAGTGAACACCGACGGGGGGAAAAACTGTTTTTT. Translated: CASSEHRRGEKLFF. The chain links TRBV6-1 to TRBJ1-4; TRBD1 might be the D (5 bases). The germline V gene encodes CDR1 MNHNS and CDR2 SASEGT. Trimming took off 2 bases at V and 8 bases at J, with 12 bases between the two ends. The CDR3 totals 14 residues.

The V call is TRBV18, the J call TRBJ1-1; a weak D match, TRBD1 (5 bases). The V end was cut by 6 bases, the J end by 2 bases, with 19 bases between. This CDR3 contains 16 residues. Per the germline V gene, CDR1 is KGHSH and CDR2 is LQKENI. For the CDR3, the DNA is TGTGCCAGCTCCCGCTCCCCCGGGGGGTTTAACACTGAAGCTTTCTTT. As protein: CASSRSPGGFNTEAFF.

The CDR3: CASSPRENEQYF. The CDR3 nucleotides read TGTGCCAGCAGTCCACGAGAGAACGAGCAGTACTTC. The rearrangement uses TRBV28 and TRBJ2-7; no firm D call. This CDR3 is 12 amino acids long. The V gene's germline CDR1 is MDHEN and CDR2 SYDVKM. The V and J ends lost 5 bases and 5 bases respectively, with 10 bases between them.

This sequence joins TRBV4-2 and TRBJ2-5; possible D gene TRBD1, 5 bases. The V end was cut by 1 base, the J end by 0 bases, with 9 bases between. The CDR3 contains 15 residues. The germline V gene has CDR1 LGHNA and CDR2 YNFKEQ. CDR3 sequence (DNA): TGTGCCAGCAGCCAAGTCTCAGGGAACCAAGAGACCCAGTACTTC. Amino acid sequence: CASSQVSGNQETQYF.